Sequencing of this T cell receptor beta chain was carried out in a study of Tregs in tolerant kidney transplant recipients (dated by TCRdb to about 2019). At the level of the whole study: TCRbeta sequencing was used in the study to identify donor-specific regulatory T cells before combined kidney and bone marrow transplantation, and the identified cells were then tracked after transplant. Several methods of expanding Tregs specific for an allogeneic donor were compared by TCRbeta repertoire sequencing in 3 healthy controls. General conclusions and limits of the study: Although technical replication error seemed to be minimal, the question of biological reproducibility was not addressed directly. The study was limited by small patient numbers, and the findings need validation in larger populations and under other immunosuppression protocols. The most biologically relevant and donor-specific TCRbeta repertoire appeared to be identified by expanding Tregs with activated donor B cells.

For TCRbeta CDR3 sequencing, genomic DNA was extracted from sorted cells using the QIAGEN DNeasy Blood and Tissue Kit. High-throughput TCRbeta CDR3 sequencing, which included PCR amplification with bias correction and internal controls, was done commercially through immunoSEQ. Per the source publication's procedure: Unique productive TCRbeta sequences were defined by CDR3 nucleotide sequence where primers matched, otherwise by CDR3 amino acid sequence with Vbeta and Jbeta genes. To correct sorting error, sequences shared between sorted populations at a frequency ratio of 2:1 or less were removed; the rest were assigned to the higher population. A sequence counted as donor-reactive if, in CFSE-low cells, the sequence had a frequency of at least 0.01% and was expanded at least 5-fold compared with unstimulated cells. Jensen-Shannon divergence, calculated on the top 100 TCRbeta sequences ranked by frequency, was used to quantify repertoire divergence. When a sample had multiple sequencing runs, each run was corrected for sorting error separately and the runs were then pooled. This is the immuneACCESS table as TCRdb keeps it, with only in-frame sequences that have V and J called. A part of the clones is gone; compared with another copy, unresolved V genes explain less than half, and the rest is unexplained. V, J and clone size derive from that table, while D and trimming were established from the DNA sequence. The sample profile shows about 240,000 clones; about 80% of them were found once. Of the sample, around 0.61% is held by the ten largest clones.

Details on this clone: This clone's antigen is unknown. No clone much larger than this one lies a single base away; base qualities are absent.

Thawed PBMCs were FACS-sorted into unstimulated Tregs (CD4+CD25+CD127-), CD4+ non-Tregs (CD4+CD25-), CD4 cells and CD8 cells. Healthy control blood came either as purchased buffy coats or from healthy volunteers. Healthy control blood was processed to PBMCs with a Ficoll density gradient and then cryopreserved, whereas patient PBMCs were collected both before and after transplant. Material: CD4+ T cells from blood. This TCR derives from a human donor in good health.

For the CDR3, the sequence is CASSLPNTEAFF. Here is the DNA: TGTGCCAGCAGCTTGCCGAACACTGAAGCTTTCTTT. Recombination connected TRBV5-6 to TRBJ1-1; a confident D gene designation cannot be given. The cysteine opens and the phenylalanine closes a CDR3 of 12 amino acids. The only DNA kept is the CDR3, 36 bases in frame from the first base. V loses 1 base, J loses 1 base, and the germline ends lie 2 bases apart. CDR1 SGHDT and CDR2 YYEEEE are derived from the germline V gene. Supplemented by the reference TRBV5-6 and TRBJ1-1 proteins around the CDR3, the complete variable domain is DAGVTQSPTHLIKTRGQQVTLRCSPKSGHDTVSWYQQALGQGPQFIFQYYEEEERQRGNFPDRFSGHQFPNYSSELNVNALLLGDSALYLCASSLPNTEAFFGQGTRLTVV.